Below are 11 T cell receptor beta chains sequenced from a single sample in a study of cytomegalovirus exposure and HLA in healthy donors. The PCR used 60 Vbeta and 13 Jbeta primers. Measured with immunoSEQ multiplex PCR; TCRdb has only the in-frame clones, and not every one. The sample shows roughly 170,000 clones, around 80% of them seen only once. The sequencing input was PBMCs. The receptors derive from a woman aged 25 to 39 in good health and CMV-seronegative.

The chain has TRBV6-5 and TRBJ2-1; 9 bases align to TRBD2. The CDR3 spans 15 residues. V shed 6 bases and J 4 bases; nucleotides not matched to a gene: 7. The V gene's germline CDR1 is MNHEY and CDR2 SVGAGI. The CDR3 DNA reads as TGTGCCAGCAGAAAAGTAGCGGGAGTTTACAATGAGCAGTTCTTC. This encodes CASRKVAGVYNEQFF.

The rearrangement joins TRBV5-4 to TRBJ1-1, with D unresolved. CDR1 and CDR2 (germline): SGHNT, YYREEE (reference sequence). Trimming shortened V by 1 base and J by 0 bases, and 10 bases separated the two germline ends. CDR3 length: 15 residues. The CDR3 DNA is TGTGCCAGCAGCTTGATGTGGGGAGTGAACACTGAAGCTTTCTTT. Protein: CASSLMWGVNTEAFF.

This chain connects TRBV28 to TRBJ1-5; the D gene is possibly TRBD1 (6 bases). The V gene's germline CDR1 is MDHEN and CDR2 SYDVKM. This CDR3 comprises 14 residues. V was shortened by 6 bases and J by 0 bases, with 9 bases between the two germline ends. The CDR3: CASRDRYSNQPQHF. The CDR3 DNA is TGTGCCAGCAGAGACAGGTATAGCAATCAGCCCCAGCATTTT.

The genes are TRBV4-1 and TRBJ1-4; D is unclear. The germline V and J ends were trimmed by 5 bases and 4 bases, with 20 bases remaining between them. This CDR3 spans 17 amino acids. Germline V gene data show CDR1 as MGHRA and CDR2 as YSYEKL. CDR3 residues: CASSTSSYREINEKLFF. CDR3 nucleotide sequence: TGCGCCAGCAGCACCTCATCCTACCGGGAGATTAATGAAAAACTGTTTTTT.

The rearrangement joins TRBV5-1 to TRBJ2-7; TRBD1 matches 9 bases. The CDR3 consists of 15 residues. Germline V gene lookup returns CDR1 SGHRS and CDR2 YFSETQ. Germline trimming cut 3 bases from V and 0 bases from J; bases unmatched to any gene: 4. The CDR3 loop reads CASSSMTGGSYEQYF. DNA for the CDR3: TGCGCCAGCAGCTCGATGACAGGGGGCTCCTACGAGCAGTACTTC.

The CDR3 nucleotides are TGTGCCAGCAGCCGAGGGCCCATGAACACTGAAGCTTTCTTT. This translates into CASSRGPMNTEAFF. The chain carries TRBV6-6 and TRBJ1-1; D remains ambiguous. The germline gives CDR1 MNHNY, CDR2 SVGAGI (reference sequence). There are 14 residues in the CDR3. V was shortened by 6 bases and J by 0 bases, with 11 bases between the two germline ends.

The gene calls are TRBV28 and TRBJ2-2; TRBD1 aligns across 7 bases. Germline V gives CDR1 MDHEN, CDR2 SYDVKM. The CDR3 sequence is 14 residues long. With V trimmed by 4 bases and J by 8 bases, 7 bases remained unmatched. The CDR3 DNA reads TGTGCCAGCAGTTCCGGGACAGTTAGGGGGGAGCTGTTTTTT. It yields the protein CASSSGTVRGELFF.

CDR3 nucleotides: TGTGCCAGTACAGCGACCGGGACTAACTCCTACAATGAGCAGTTCTTC. It encodes CASTATGTNSYNEQFF. J is TRBJ2-1 and V is TRBV19, with TRBD2 matching over 7 bases. V was clipped by 7 bases and J by 0 bases; unmatched bases: 9. The germline V gene encodes CDR1 LNHDA and CDR2 SQIVND (reference sequence). The CDR3 loop spans 16 amino acids.

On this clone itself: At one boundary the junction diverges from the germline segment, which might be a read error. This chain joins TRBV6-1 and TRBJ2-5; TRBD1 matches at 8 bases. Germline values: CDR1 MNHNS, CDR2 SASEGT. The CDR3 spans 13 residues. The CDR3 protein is CASGDRGQETQYF. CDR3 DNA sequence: TGTGCCAGCGGTGACAGGGGACAAGAGACCCAGTACTTC.

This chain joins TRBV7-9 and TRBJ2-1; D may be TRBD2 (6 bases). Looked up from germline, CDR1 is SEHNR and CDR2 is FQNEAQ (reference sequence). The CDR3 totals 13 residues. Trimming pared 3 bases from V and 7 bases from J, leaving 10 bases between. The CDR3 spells CASSLGLANEQFF. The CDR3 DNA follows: TGTGCCAGCAGCTTGGGACTCGCGAATGAGCAGTTCTTC.

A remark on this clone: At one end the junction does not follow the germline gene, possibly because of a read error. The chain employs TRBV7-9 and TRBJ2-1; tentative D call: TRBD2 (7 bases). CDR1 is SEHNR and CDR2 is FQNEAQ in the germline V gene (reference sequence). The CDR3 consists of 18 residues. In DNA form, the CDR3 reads TGTTCCAGCAGCTACACCCGAGGGGGGGGGACTGTCTACAATGAGCAGTTCTTC. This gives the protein CSSSYTRGGGTVYNEQFF.